Presented here are 7 T cell receptor beta chains from one specimen sequenced in a study of blood T cells in healthy people across ages. Next came a second PCR, run for about 7 to 12 cycles, which used a sample-barcoded 5' primer along with a J-beta primer mix. TCRdb re-called the 5' RACE reads through MiXCR, storing one row per CDR3 protein. This table holds about 1,600,000 distinct CDR3 sequences, roughly 45% found once. Sample: blood. Receptor source: a woman aged 18-30 years in good health.

The chain joins TRBV12-3 or TRBV12-4 to TRBJ2-3; possibly TRBD1 for D (5 bases). The CDR3 sequence is 14 residues long. With 1 base removed from V and 7 bases from J, the gap between germline ends came to 12 bases. CDR3 sequence reads: CASSLGQGMNTQYF. CDR3 in DNA: TGTGCCAGCAGTTTAGGCCAGGGCATGAATACGCAGTATTTT.

The V and J genes are TRBV20-1 and TRBJ2-1, with 11 positions matching TRBD2. The end of the DNA fits TRBJ2-7 better, so the J call may be wrong. This CDR3 region has 17 residues. Germline CDR1 DFQATT, CDR2 SNEGSKA (reference sequence). CDR3 sequence reads: CSARERGTSGTYNEQYF. CDR3 nucleotide sequence: TGCAGTGCTAGAGAGAGGGGGACTAGCGGTACCTACAATGAGCAGTACTTC.

This sequence joins TRBV15 and TRBJ2-3; D unclear. Per germline, CDR1 LNHNV and CDR2 YYDKDF (reference sequence). The CDR3 extends over 16 amino acids. Trimming removed 1 base at V and 0 bases at J, with 11 bases between. CDR3 in amino acids: CATSRGSGESTDTQYF. In DNA, the CDR3 is TGTGCCACCAGCAGAGGATCGGGTGAGAGCACAGATACGCAGTATTTT.

This clonotype was counted only a few times. The rearrangement links TRBV27 to TRBJ2-1; TRBD2 aligns across 9 bases. From germline, CDR1 is MNHEY and CDR2 SMNVEV (reference sequence). This CDR3 is built from 16 residues. V lost 2 bases, J lost 4 bases, and 6 bases stayed unmatched. The CDR3 DNA reads as TGTGCCAGCAGTTTAGGAGGGACTAGCAGATACAATGAGCAGTTCTTC. Encoded protein: CASSLGGTSRYNEQFF.

This clonotype was observed a few times. The rearrangement links TRBV27 to TRBJ2-3; tentative D call: TRBD2 (7 bases). The CDR3 consists of 15 residues. Trimming took off 6 bases at V and 0 bases at J, with 13 bases between the two ends. The germline CDR1 and CDR2 sequences are MNHEY and SMNVEV (reference sequence). In nucleotides, the CDR3 is TGTGCCAGCAGGGCAGGGGACTATAGCACAGATACGCAGTATTTT. It codes for CASRAGDYSTDTQYF.

The chain couples TRBV2 to TRBJ1-1, with TRBD1 matching over 7 bases. V trimming: 4 bases; J trimming: 1 base; junction bases outside the gene matches: 6. The germline V gene encodes CDR1 SNHLY and CDR2 FYNNEI. This CDR3 region has 15 residues. The CDR3 DNA reads as TGTGCCAGCAGTGGAGAGGGGGCCGGGAACACTGAAGCTTTCTTT. It encodes CASSGEGAGNTEAFF. Based on the CDR3 plus reference TRBV2 and TRBJ1-1, the full variable domain is EPEVTQTPSHQVTQMGQEVILRCVPISNHLYFYWYRQILGQKVEFLVSFYNNEISEKSEIFDDQFSVERPDGSNFTLKIRSTKLEDSAMYFCASSGEGAGNTEAFFGQGTRLTVV.

The V and J genes are TRBV5-4 and TRBJ2-1; 9 bases line up with TRBD2. The CDR3 spans 17 residues. Germline values: CDR1 SGHNT, CDR2 YYREEE (reference sequence). J was trimmed by 4 bases and V by 5 bases; bases with no gene match: 13. CDR3 bases: TGTGCCAGCAGTCAACGGCGGGGGGGCCCTATATACAATGAGCAGTTCTTC. This translates into CASSQRRGGPIYNEQFF.